The 8 T cell receptor beta chains below all came from one sample that was sequenced in a study of cytomegalovirus exposure and HLA in healthy donors. Primers included in the PCR were 60 Vbeta and 13 Jbeta primers. Only in-frame clones appear in the TCRdb table, and some are missing; sequencing was by immunoSEQ multiplex PCR. The profile shows about 110,000 clones, 70% to 85% of them singletons. Sample: PBMCs. These receptor sequences come from a woman in her thirties or forties in good health and CMV-seronegative.

The genes are TRBV27 and TRBJ1-6, with 7 bases matching TRBD1. The germline gives CDR1 MNHEY, CDR2 SMNVEV (reference sequence). Trimming removed 0 bases from V and 4 bases from J; junction bases left unmatched: 6. This CDR3 is built from 17 residues. CDR3 sequence: CASSLSSRGDYNSPLHF. The CDR3 coding sequence is TGTGCCAGCAGTTTATCGTCCAGGGGGGATTATAATTCACCCCTCCACTTT.

This rearrangement joins TRBV27 to TRBJ2-1; TRBD1 is a possible D gene (6 bases). The V and J ends lost 6 bases and 5 bases respectively, with 14 bases between them. The CDR3 contains 14 residues. Germline V lookup: CDR1 MNHEY, CDR2 SMNVEV (reference sequence). The CDR3 reads CASRTGKVNNEQFF. CDR3 sequence (DNA): TGTGCCAGCAGAACAGGGAAAGTTAACAATGAGCAGTTCTTC.

V is TRBV19 and J is TRBJ2-1; no clear D gene. V shed 2 bases and J shed 0 bases, with 14 bases lying between them. The CDR3 extends over 17 amino acids. Germline CDR1 is LNHDA and CDR2 is SQIVND (reference sequence). CDR3 in DNA: TGTGCCAGTAGTATACGTCATGTCGCTAGCTCCTACAATGAGCAGTTCTTC. Translated, it gives CASSIRHVASSYNEQFF.

The rearrangement links TRBV4-3 to TRBJ1-4, with TRBD1 matching over 10 bases. Germline V lookup: CDR1 LGHNA, CDR2 YSLEER. The CDR3 is made up of 15 amino acids. V lost 4 bases, J lost 3 bases, and 2 bases stayed unmatched. For the CDR3, the DNA is TGCGCCAGCAGCCGGACAGGGGGTGCTAATGAAAAACTGTTTTTT. This encodes CASSRTGGANEKLFF.

The gene calls are TRBV18 and TRBJ1-6; D is undetermined. CDR1 and CDR2 from the germline V gene are KGHSH and LQKENI. The CDR3 length is 14 residues. V lost 1 base and J lost 10, with 11 bases in between. The CDR3 here is CASSPQRVGSPLHF. The CDR3 coding sequence is TGTGCCAGCTCACCACAGAGGGTGGGATCACCCCTCCACTTT. Using reference TRBV18 and TRBJ1-6 for the parts outside the CDR3, the full variable domain is NAGVMQNPRHLVRRRGQEARLRCSPMKGHSHVYWYRQLPEEGLKFMVYLQKENIIDESGMPKERFSAEFPKEGPSILRIQQVVRGDSAAYFCASSPQRVGSPLHFGNGTRLTVT.

This clone occurred once. The chain combines TRBV27 with TRBJ2-1; TRBD1 matches at 7 bases. Per the germline V gene, CDR1 is MNHEY and CDR2 is SMNVEV (reference sequence). Trimming took 4 bases from V and 4 from J; bases not matched to a gene: 16. The length of the CDR3 is 18 residues. The CDR3 DNA reads TGTGCCAGCAGTTATGTTAGCTGGGGGACAGACCAATACAATGAGCAGTTCTTC. Protein product: CASSYVSWGTDQYNEQFF.

A word on this clone: This same CDR3 is encoded by further DNA sequences in the sample. The chain joins TRBV5-1 to TRBJ2-2; TRBD2 matches 10 bases. The CDR3 runs to 18 residues. CDR1 SGHRS and CDR2 YFSETQ come from the germline V gene. The V segment lost 0 bases and the J segment 2 bases; nucleotides outside the gene matches: 7. CDR3 sequence (DNA): TGCGCCAGCAGCTTGGGCGTGCTAGCGGGGGCAAACACCGGGGAGCTGTTTTTT. Protein: CASSLGVLAGANTGELFF.

V usage is TRBV28 and J usage is TRBJ2-2; D gene uncertain. Germline loops: CDR1 MDHEN, CDR2 SYDVKM. This CDR3 is 14 amino acids long. Trimming took off 7 bases at V and 1 base at J, with 10 bases between the two ends. CDR3 amino acids: CASTSPGNTGELFF. The CDR3 region has the DNA TGTGCCAGCACCTCACCGGGGAACACCGGGGAGCTGTTTTTT.